This entry concerns a single TCR beta chain. The source of the sample is a study of blood T cell repertoires in COVID-19. Overall study context: The United States, Italy and Spain supplied acute and convalescent COVID-19 samples.

As originally analysed: It was from reference gene primer amplification that nucleated cell counts were estimated. Sequencing was performed with immunoSEQ multiplex PCR; in TCRdb, only in-frame clones are kept and a portion is missing. V, J and clone size are taken as reported in that table, and D and trimming were inferred from the DNA itself. Of about 240,000 clones detected, 82% appear once; the ten largest clones hold roughly 12%. Germline CDR1 is GTSNPN and CDR2 is SVGIG (reference sequence). This CDR3 spans 13 amino acids. V was pared by 3 bases and J by 7 bases, with 16 bases between. The clonotype originates from a woman aged 60-75 years with active or convalescent COVID-19. The gene calls are TRBV30 and TRBJ2-7, with D possibly matching TRBD2 (6 bases). Sequencing was carried out using peripheral blood. For the CDR3, the DNA is TGTGCCTGGAGGTCTAGCGCCCGAGGGGAGCAGTACTTC. Encoded protein: CAWRSSARGEQYF.